These T cell receptor beta chains were read from a single sample in a study of blood T cell repertoires in COVID-19. Generated by immunoSEQ multiplex PCR, the TCRdb table keeps only in-frame clones and is missing some. This table has 200,000 to 300,000 clones, about 83% appearing once. Sequenced material: PBMCs or T cells enriched from blood (not recorded which). The receptors were gathered from a woman aged 35 to 49 who had been exposed to COVID-19. Both conserved end residues are part of each CDR3. The D gene is left open where the match is weak. Expanded clones get a size class; other rows say once, few or many, or leave the size out.

>TRBV3-1/TRBV3-2|-|TRBJ1-1|-
TGTGCCAGCAGCCAAAGGGGTATGAACACTGAAGCTTTCTTT
CASSQRGMNTEAFF
>TRBV2|few|TRBJ2-7|-
TGTGCCAGCAGTGATCCGACTGAGTACGGCGAGCAGTACTTC
CASSDPTEYGEQYF
>TRBV12-3/TRBV12-4|few|TRBJ1-2|-
TGTGCCAGCGGAGGGAGCTTCTATGGCTACACCTTC
CASGGSFYGYTF
>TRBV4-1|-|TRBJ2-1|TRBD2
TGCGCCAGCAGCCAAGATGTGGAGAGGGCTAGCGGGGGGTCTGTTGAGCAGTTCTTC
CASSQDVERASGGSVEQFF
>TRBV5-4|-|TRBJ1-1|-
TGTGCCAGCAGCTTTAGCGTGGTAAACACTGAAGCTTTCTTT
CASSFSVVNTEAFF
>TRBV11-2|once|TRBJ1-3|-
TGTGCCAGCAGGCCTACAGGGTCGGGAAACACCATATATTTT
CASRPTGSGNTIYF
>TRBV30|-|TRBJ1-5|-
TGTGCCTGGAGGCAACCTGGGGGGGCTCAGCATTTT
CAWRQPGGAQHF
>TRBV2|-|TRBJ1-1|-
TGTGCCAGCAGTGAAGCGCTATACACTGAAGCTTTCTTT
CASSEALYTEAFF
>TRBV30|-|TRBJ1-2|TRBD1
TGTGCCTGGAGTGGGACAGGGGGCAGCTATGGCTACACCTTC
CAWSGTGGSYGYTF
>TRBV10-3|few|TRBJ1-2|TRBD1
TGTGCCATCAGTACAGGGGGAGGCTACACCTTC
CAISTGGGYTF
>TRBV5-1|-|TRBJ2-7|-
TGCGCCAGCAGCTTGGGGGCCTCCACCTCCTACGAGCAGTACTTC
CASSLGASTSYEQYF
>TRBV7-9|once|TRBJ2-1|TRBD1
TGTGCCAGCAGCTCCCCCGGGACAGGGGTATACAATGAGCAGTTCTTC
CASSSPGTGVYNEQFF
>TRBV5-4|-|TRBJ1-2|-
TGTGCCAGCAGCTTGGACAGTAACTATGGCTACACCTTC
CASSLDSNYGYTF
>TRBV30|-|TRBJ2-5|-
TGTGCCTGGAGCCCAGGCAGATACCAAGAGACCCAGTACTTC
CAWSPGRYQETQYF
>TRBV7-9|-|TRBJ2-5|-
TGTGCCAGCAGCTTAGTTCCCCAGAAAGAGACCCAGTACTTC
CASSLVPQKETQYF
>TRBV9|-|TRBJ1-3|-
TGTGCCAGCAGTTCCCTCTCTGGAAACACCATATATTTT
CASSSLSGNTIYF
>TRBV4-3|-|TRBJ1-2|-
TGCGCCAGCAGCCAACGGACGGAGGCGGTCAATGGCTACACCTTC
CASSQRTEAVNGYTF
>TRBV6-5|-|TRBJ1-1|-
TGTGCCAGCAGTTACCAGGGTCGAAAGAACACTGAAGCTTTCTTT
CASSYQGRKNTEAFF
>TRBV7-8|-|TRBJ1-2|-
TGTGCCAGCAGCTTGCAACAGAGCAATGGCTACACCTTC
CASSLQQSNGYTF
>TRBV5-4|-|TRBJ1-2|-
TGTGCCAGCAGCCCGTCGACAGTAAACTATGGCTACACCTTC
CASSPSTVNYGYTF
>TRBV5-5|-|TRBJ2-7|TRBD1
TGTGCCAGCAGCCGGGACAGTTATTCCTACGAGCAGTACTTC
CASSRDSYSYEQYF
>TRBV4-2|-|TRBJ1-4|-
TGTGCCAGCAGCCCACCAGACTCCAATGAAAAACTGTTTTTT
CASSPPDSNEKLFF
>TRBV6-5|-|TRBJ2-5|TRBD1
TGTGCCAGCAGTTTTGACAGGGGGTCGGAGACCCAGTACTTC
CASSFDRGSETQYF
>TRBV30|-|TRBJ1-1|-
TGTGCCTGGAGTCTTCGCGGGAGGGCTTTCTTT
CAWSLRGRAFF